These 25 T cell receptor beta chains were all obtained from the same sample, sequenced in a study of HIV-infected patients and healthy controls. Whole blood was used without fractionation, so all unsorted peripheral T cells were included. Alpha and beta constant-region primers primed reverse transcription of around 540 ng RNA. Alpha and beta chain libraries were made separately by chain-specific third strand synthesis with multiplexing indices. A single record per CDR3 protein comes from TCRdb applying MiXCR to the 5' RACE reads. The sample records 8,000 to 10,000 distinct CDR3 sequences, around 5.4% being singletons. The sequenced sample was blood. These receptors were collected from an adult in good health.

This clonotype came up many times. The V gene is TRBV10-3, the J gene TRBJ2-5, with D perhaps matching TRBD1 (6 bases). Germline V gene sequence: CDR1 ENHRY, CDR2 SYGVKD. The CDR3 spans 12 residues. Trimming cost V 6 bases and J 4 bases, with 9 bases left between them. Here the CDR3 DNA reads TGTGCCATCAGCCTCAGGGGAGAGACCCAGTACTTC. It yields the protein CAISLRGETQYF.

This clonotype occurred many times. V usage is TRBV12-3 or TRBV12-4 and J usage is TRBJ1-5; D is unresolved. With 7 bases removed from V and 1 base from J, the gap between germline ends came to 14 bases. This CDR3 contains 15 residues. CDR3 coding DNA: TGTGCCAGCACCCCAAGCCTGGGGAGCAATCAGCCCCAGCATTTT. Protein product: CASTPSLGSNQPQHF.

By frequency in the sample, this clonotype is medium-sized. This chain links TRBV5-4 with TRBJ1-1; D may be TRBD1 (6 bases). The CDR3 runs to 11 residues. The germline gives CDR1 SGHNT, CDR2 YYREEE (reference sequence). V was clipped by 2 bases and J by 13 bases, with 12 bases between them. The CDR3 DNA follows: TGTGCCAGCAGCTTTAAGGGGGGTGTTTTCTTT. Its protein product is CASSFKGGVFF. The complete variable domain, with remaining parts taken from reference TRBV5-4 and TRBJ1-1, reads ETGVTQSPTHLIKTRGQQVTLRCSSQSGHNTVSWYQQALGQGPQFIFQYYREEENGRGNFPPRFSGLQFPNYSSELNVNALELDDSALYLCASSFKGGVFFGQGTRLTVV.

By share, this clonotype counts as medium-sized (0.01 to 0.1%). CDR3 in amino acids: CASSFDRIYGYTF. The CDR3 region has the DNA TGTGCCAGCAGTTTCGACAGGATTTATGGCTACACCTTC. The V gene is TRBV28, the J gene TRBJ1-2; TRBD1 is a possible D gene (6 bases). Germline assignment: CDR1 MDHEN and CDR2 SYDVKM. There are 13 residues in the CDR3. V was cut by 3 bases and J by 5 bases, with 10 bases left in between.

This clonotype has at least ten counts. The chain joins TRBV20-1 to TRBJ1-5; D is perhaps TRBD1 (6 bases). The CDR3 is made up of 15 amino acids. V was trimmed by 0 bases and J by 7 bases, leaving 16 bases between them. Germline-derived CDR1 and CDR2 are DFQATT and SNEGSKA (reference sequence). CDR3 DNA: TGCAGTGCTAGAGAAGCGACAGGCCCCCACCAGCCCCAGCATTTT. Protein: CSAREATGPHQPQHF.

In its sample, this clonotype is medium-sized (0.01 to 0.1%). The V gene is TRBV19, the J gene TRBJ2-1, with 14 bases identical to TRBD2. This CDR3 spans 16 amino acids. CDR1 and CDR2 from the germline V gene are LNHDA and SQIVND (reference sequence). Unmatched junction bases numbered 6, after V lost 4 bases and J lost 7 bases. The CDR3 loop reads CASSTGLAGVLNEQFF. Written as DNA, the CDR3 is TGTGCCAGTAGTACGGGACTAGCGGGGGTGCTTAATGAGCAGTTCTTC.

This clonotype was detected ten times or more. V usage is TRBV7-2 and J usage is TRBJ1-1; 9 nucleotides line up with TRBD1. CDR1 SGHTA and CDR2 FQGNSA come from the germline V gene. CDR3 length: 14 amino acids. Trimming removed 1 base from V and 7 bases from J; junction bases left unmatched: 4. CDR3 amino acids: CASSLDRGRVEAFF. The CDR3 bases are TGTGCCAGCAGCTTAGACAGGGGGCGCGTTGAAGCTTTCTTT.

This clonotype is medium-sized by share. The chain has TRBV19 and TRBJ2-7, with TRBD1 matching over 9 bases. The CDR3 spans 14 residues. J lost 1 base, V lost 6 bases, and 4 bases had no gene match. The germline gives CDR1 LNHDA, CDR2 SQIVND (reference sequence). The CDR3 DNA follows: TGTGCCAGTAGCGGTGGGACAGGGTCCTACGAGCAGTACTTC. This translates into CASSGGTGSYEQYF.

This clonotype was seen a few times. The V gene is TRBV6-2 or TRBV6-3, the J gene TRBJ2-7; 9 nucleotides align to TRBD1. V trimming: 3 bases; J trimming: 5 bases; junction bases outside the gene matches: 5. The germline V gene encodes CDR1 MNHEY and CDR2 SVGEGT. The CDR3 extends over 14 amino acids. CDR3 loop: CASSYYGTGHEQYF. The CDR3 DNA follows: TGTGCCAGCAGTTATTACGGGACAGGGCACGAGCAGTACTTC.

This clonotype qualifies as medium-sized. J is TRBJ2-2 and V is TRBV7-3; 12 bases map to TRBD2. Germline V gene data show CDR1 as SGHTA and CDR2 as FQGTGA. Trimming took 4 bases from V and 7 from J; bases not matched to a gene: 4. The CDR3 totals 15 residues. The CDR3 loop reads CASSSTSGGHGELFF. DNA for the CDR3: TGTGCCAGCAGCTCCACTAGCGGGGGGCACGGGGAGCTGTTTTTT.

The chain carries TRBV25-1 and TRBJ2-1; TRBD2 might be the D (5 bases). This CDR3 spans 17 amino acids. The germline V gene encodes CDR1 MGHDK and CDR2 SYGVNS. Deletions cut 3 bases from V and 0 bases from J, with 15 bases between. The CDR3 spells CASSESSGVDSYNEQFF. CDR3 nucleotides: TGTGCCAGCAGTGAGTCCTCCGGGGTCGACTCCTACAATGAGCAGTTCTTC.

This clonotype is labeled medium-sized. The CDR3 region has the DNA TGTGCCAGCTCAGCCTCCGGGACAGGGATTAGTGGCTACACCTTC. Translating gives CASSASGTGISGYTF. The chain joins TRBV18 to TRBJ1-2; 9 bases are a match to TRBD1. The CDR3 runs to 15 residues. Germline-derived CDR1 and CDR2 are KGHSH and LQKENI. V lost 5 bases and J lost 7; bases outside the gene matches: 11.

The chain employs TRBV11-2 and TRBJ1-1; unclear D gene. Germline loops: CDR1 SGHAT, CDR2 FQNNGV. V lost 3 bases and J lost 1, with 6 bases in between. The CDR3 has 13 amino acids. The CDR3 coding sequence is TGTGCCAGCAGCTTTATTCAGAACACTGAAGCTTTCTTT. This gives the protein CASSFIQNTEAFF.

This clonotype was observed a handful of times. CDR3 loop: CASSLAFIGNYEQYF. CDR3 DNA sequence: TGTGCCAGCAGCTTGGCCTTCATCGGGAACTACGAGCAGTACTTC. The chain uses TRBV5-5 and TRBJ2-7, with D possibly TRBD2 on 5 matching bases. Germline CDR1 SGHKS, CDR2 YYEKEE (reference sequence). Between the trimmed V and J ends, which lost 0 bases and 3 bases, there was a span of 13 bases. CDR3 length: 15 amino acids.

The V gene is TRBV19, the J gene TRBJ1-5; D not certain. This CDR3 contains 13 residues. V dropped 3 bases and J dropped 4 bases, with 7 bases sitting between them. The germline gives CDR1 LNHDA, CDR2 SQIVND (reference sequence). CDR3 loop: CASSMGLNQPQHF. The CDR3 region has the DNA TGTGCCAGTAGTATGGGGTTGAATCAGCCCCAGCATTTT.

The sample holds many counts of this clonotype. The chain is built from TRBV12-3 or TRBV12-4 and TRBJ1-4; D gene unclear. The ends were cut back, 1 base at V and 7 bases at J, with 7 bases in the middle. The CDR3 contains 13 residues. The CDR3 loop is CASSLGFGEKLFF. CDR3 coding DNA: TGTGCCAGCAGTTTAGGGTTTGGTGAAAAACTGTTTTTT.

This clonotype is labeled medium-sized. The rearrangement links TRBV20-1 to TRBJ2-7; TRBD2 agrees at 12 bases. This CDR3 is 13 amino acids long. CDR1 and CDR2 (germline): DFQATT, SNEGSKA (reference sequence). J was trimmed by 4 bases and V by 3 bases; bases with no gene match: 1. This CDR3 is CSARGTSGYEQYF. The CDR3 DNA is TGCAGTGCTAGGGGGACTAGCGGGTACGAGCAGTACTTC.

Within the sample, this clonotype is medium-sized. The chain links TRBV9 to TRBJ2-3; a weak D match, TRBD1 (7 bases). The germline V gene encodes CDR1 SGDLS and CDR2 YYNGEE. The CDR3 runs to 13 residues. The germline V and J ends were trimmed by 1 base and 5 bases, with 8 bases remaining between them. The CDR3 reads CASSVQGGDTQYF. The CDR3 coding sequence is TGTGCCAGCAGCGTACAGGGGGGAGATACGCAGTATTTT.

This clonotype is labeled medium-sized. The chain joins TRBV28 to TRBJ2-7, with D unresolved. The CDR3 covers 13 residues. V was cut by 6 bases and J by 0 bases, with 9 bases left in between. Per germline, CDR1 MDHEN and CDR2 SYDVKM. The CDR3 loop is CASSQPGSYEQYF. The CDR3 DNA follows: TGTGCCAGCAGCCAGCCAGGCTCCTACGAGCAGTACTTC.

This clonotype showed up many times. The chain employs TRBV19 and TRBJ2-1; the match to TRBD1 covers 9 bases. CDR3 length: 15 residues. Germline CDR1 is LNHDA and CDR2 is SQIVND (reference sequence). Trimming at V came to 3 bases and at J to 5 bases, leaving 5 bases not matched to a gene. CDR3 region: CASSMRRTGDNEQFF. CDR3 nucleotides: TGTGCCAGTAGTATGAGGAGGACAGGGGACAATGAGCAGTTCTTC.

This clonotype ranks as medium-sized. The chain is built from TRBV15 and TRBJ2-7; 7 bases are shared with TRBD2. The CDR3 is 16 residues long. Germline V gene sequence: CDR1 LNHNV, CDR2 YYDKDF (reference sequence). V lost 1 base and J lost 5; bases outside the gene matches: 11. The CDR3 sequence: CATSRGLEERGNEQYF. In nucleotides, the CDR3 is TGTGCCACCAGCAGAGGACTTGAGGAGCGGGGTAACGAGCAGTACTTC.

The chain uses TRBV28 and TRBJ1-1; D is unclear. Germline V lookup: CDR1 MDHEN, CDR2 SYDVKM. With 4 bases removed from V and 1 base from J, the gap between germline ends came to 10 bases. The CDR3 sequence is 14 residues long. The CDR3 bases are TGTGCCAGCAGTTACCCCAGCTGGAACACTGAAGCTTTCTTT. Its translation: CASSYPSWNTEAFF.

This clonotype is labeled as medium-sized (0.01 to 0.1%). The rearrangement links TRBV7-6 to TRBJ2-3, with no clear D. The CDR3 extends over 17 amino acids. Germline V gives CDR1 SGHVS, CDR2 FNYEAQ. The V end lost 1 base, the J end lost 4 bases, and 18 bases lay between the germline ends. The CDR3 region has the DNA TGTGCCAGCAGCTTAGGGACGGCGAGGACCGCGCCAGATACGCAGTATTTT. It encodes CASSLGTARTAPDTQYF.

This clonotype is termed medium-sized. The chain couples TRBV28 to TRBJ1-5; D gene uncertain. Germline CDR1 is MDHEN and CDR2 is SYDVKM. Trimming took off 1 base at V and 0 bases at J, with 7 bases between the two ends. CDR3 length: 15 residues. CDR3 sequence reads: CASSLSRLSNQPQHF. The CDR3 DNA sequence: TGTGCCAGCAGTTTATCCAGACTTAGCAATCAGCCCCAGCATTTT.

This clonotype was picked up many times. The chain links TRBV18 to TRBJ1-5; TRBD1 is a possible D gene (6 bases). V dropped 3 bases and J dropped 7 bases, with 19 bases sitting between them. There are 16 residues in the CDR3. Germline values: CDR1 KGHSH, CDR2 LQKENI. CDR3 nucleotides: TGTGCCAGCTCACCTTCCCGGGGGCCCTCGGAGCAGCCCCAGCATTTT. This codes for CASSPSRGPSEQPQHF.